A single T cell receptor beta chain is shown here with its context. This sample was taken from a study of cytomegalovirus exposure and HLA in healthy donors. The primer mix had 60 Vbeta and 13 Jbeta primers. TCRdb keeps only in-frame clones here, not all; method: immunoSEQ multiplex PCR. The sample holds some 120,000 clones; 80% are singletons and the top ten take 1%. There are 14 residues in the CDR3. Looked up from germline, CDR1 is SGHTA and CDR2 is FQGNSA. V gave up 6 bases and J gave up 4 bases; unmatched junction bases: 4. This TCR derives from a man between 35 and 55 years old in good health and CMV-seronegative. Source material: PBMCs. The chain employs TRBV7-2 and TRBJ1-5; 9 positions match TRBD1. CDR3 sequence: CASRPGTGNQPQHF. The CDR3 nucleotides read TGTGCCAGCAGACCCGGGACAGGGAATCAGCCCCAGCATTTT.